What follows are 21 T cell receptor beta chains derived from one specimen sequenced in a study of post-analysis software for immune sequencing data. Findings and caveats of the study: A handful of TRBV segments were significantly more frequent in patients than in controls. TRBV5-6, TRBV5-1 and TRBV20-1 were among these segments.

Unique molecular identifiers featured in each of the TCR beta cDNA libraries. TCRdb re-analysed the PCR reads in MiXCR, keeping a single row per CDR3 protein. Of fewer than 550,000 distinct CDR3 sequences listed, less than 40% are singletons. These TCRs are of unknown antigen specificity. The sample taken for sequencing was blood. The receptors stem from a girl between 2 and 17 years old with multiple sclerosis.

This clonotype was seen more than once but under ten times. The chain recombines TRBV29-1 with TRBJ2-7; 11 bases match TRBD2. Germline-derived CDR1 and CDR2 are SQVTM and ANQGSEA. There are 14 residues in the CDR3. The V and J ends lost 4 bases and 3 bases, in that order; junction bases with no gene match: 5. As DNA, the CDR3 is TGCAGCGTTGGGGCCGGGACTAGCGGCTACGAGCAGTACTTC. Its translation: CSVGAGTSGYEQYF.

The V call is TRBV6-5, the J call TRBJ1-5; no reliable D call. V was cut by 6 bases and J by 4 bases, with 10 bases left in between. Germline V gene lookup returns CDR1 MNHEY and CDR2 SVGAGI. The CDR3 is made up of 13 amino acids. The CDR3 nucleotides read TGTGCCAGCAGCCTCCGCGCAAATCAGCCCCAGCATTTT. This encodes CASSLRANQPQHF.

V and J are TRBV20-1 and TRBJ2-1; 9 bases map to TRBD2. After removal of 3 bases from V and 0 bases from J, the junction contained 6 bases not matched to a gene. The CDR3 is 16 amino acids. The germline CDR1 and CDR2 sequences are DFQATT and SNEGSKA (reference sequence). CDR3 nucleotides: TGCAGTGCTAGCCGCCTAGCGGGGACCTCCTACAATGAGCAGTTCTTC. As protein: CSASRLAGTSYNEQFF.

This chain connects TRBV5-6 to TRBJ1-5; tentative D call: TRBD1 (6 bases). This CDR3 has 15 amino acids. The V gene's germline CDR1 is SGHDT and CDR2 YYEEEE. The germline V and J ends were trimmed by 5 bases and 3 bases, with 15 bases remaining between them. This chain's CDR3 is CASRIEQGANQPQHF. The CDR3 DNA follows: TGTGCCAGCAGGATCGAACAGGGCGCCAATCAGCCCCAGCATTTT.

The chain is built from TRBV15 and TRBJ1-1; D is perhaps TRBD1 (6 bases). V was pared by 1 base and J by 8 bases, with 14 bases between. Germline V gene lookup returns CDR1 LNHNV and CDR2 YYDKDF (reference sequence). This CDR3 is built from 14 residues. The CDR3: CATSRVSRQEEAFF. For the CDR3, the DNA is TGTGCCACCAGCAGAGTTTCTCGACAGGAGGAAGCTTTCTTT.

This clonotype was recorded at least ten times. The genes are TRBV11-2 and TRBJ2-5, with D perhaps being TRBD1 or TRBD2 (5 bases each). The length of the CDR3 is 13 residues. Germline CDR1 is SGHAT and CDR2 is FQNNGV. V was cut by 6 bases and J by 11 bases, with 19 bases left in between. CDR3 sequence: CASSLGVIGEQYF. Here the CDR3 DNA reads TGTGCCAGCAGTCTAGGTGTGATAGGGGAGCAGTACTTC.

In its sample, this clonotype was seen once. The chain links TRBV19 to TRBJ2-3; 8 bases fit TRBD1. The germline CDR1 and CDR2 sequences are LNHDA and SQIVND (reference sequence). CDR3 length equals 15 residues. V lost 4 bases, J lost 4 bases, and 7 bases stayed unmatched. The CDR3, as DNA: TGTGCCAGTAGTAAAGACAGGGGTCGGTCAGATACGCAGTATTTT. Protein product: CASSKDRGRSDTQYF.

This clonotype was seen a handful of times. This chain connects TRBV20-1 to TRBJ2-7; TRBD2 is a possible D gene (6 bases). Trimming shortened V by 3 bases and J by 3 bases, and 18 bases separated the two germline ends. The CDR3 extends over 15 amino acids. Looked up from germline, CDR1 is DFQATT and CDR2 is SNEGSKA (reference sequence). The DNA for the CDR3 is TGCAGTGCTAGGGCCGGGACTCAATATAACTACGAGCAGTACTTC. Translating gives CSARAGTQYNYEQYF.

This clonotype was detected ten times or more. J is TRBJ2-3 and V is TRBV20-1; either TRBD1 or TRBD2 may supply D (5 bases each). Germline V CDR1 and CDR2: DFQATT, SNEGSKA (reference sequence). The germline V and J ends were trimmed by 0 bases and 6 bases, with 13 bases remaining between them. The CDR3 has 14 amino acids. This chain's CDR3 is CSARDGGNTDTQYF. The CDR3 DNA is TGCAGTGCTAGAGATGGGGGTAATACGGATACGCAGTATTTT.

V gene TRBV5-1 combines with J gene TRBJ2-5; 7 bases are shared with TRBD1. The CDR3 runs 14 residues. V lost 2 bases to trimming and J lost 3 bases; unmatched junction nucleotides: 4. The germline V gene encodes CDR1 SGHRS and CDR2 YFSETQ. In nucleotides, the CDR3 is TGCGCCAGCAGCTTTCGACAGGGCGAAGAGACCCAGTACTTC. It translates to CASSFRQGEETQYF.

This clonotype showed up just once. The V and J genes are TRBV20-1 and TRBJ2-3; the D gene could be TRBD1 or TRBD2 (5 bases each). Looked up from germline, CDR1 is DFQATT and CDR2 is SNEGSKA (reference sequence). The CDR3 is 11 amino acids. CDR3 sequence reads: CSGDSTDTQYF. The DNA of the CDR3 is TGCAGCGGGGACAGCACAGATACGCAGTATTTT.

The chain has TRBV4-2 and TRBJ1-1, with D uncertain. Trimming took off 0 bases at V and 0 bases at J, with 11 bases between the two ends. The CDR3 loop spans 16 amino acids. Germline CDR1 is LGHNA and CDR2 is YNFKEQ. This chain's CDR3 is CASSQDPTSMNTEAFF. CDR3 sequence (DNA): TGTGCCAGCAGCCAAGATCCTACATCGATGAACACTGAAGCTTTCTTT.

The chain joins TRBV7-8 to TRBJ1-2, with a tentative D call TRBD1 (6 bases). The CDR3 totals 18 residues. Deletions cut 7 bases from V and 1 base from J, with 25 bases between. Per germline, CDR1 SGHVS and CDR2 FQNEAQ. The CDR3 DNA is TGTGCCAGCACCCCCGGGGCCAAGGACAGCTATAATAACTATGGCTACACCTTC. Translated, it gives CASTPGAKDSYNNYGYTF.

This rearrangement joins TRBV11-1 to TRBJ1-1; unclear D gene. Germline CDR1 SGHAT, CDR2 FQDESV (reference sequence). The CDR3 extends over 14 amino acids. V lost 4 bases to trimming and J lost 3 bases, with 12 bases between them. CDR3 in DNA: TGTGCCAGCAGCTCGTTACGGGGAGACACTGAAGCTTTCTTT. Residues: CASSSLRGDTEAFF.

In this sample, this clonotype turned up many times. The chain combines TRBV11-2 with TRBJ2-5; 7 bases fit TRBD1. This CDR3 is built from 15 residues. CDR1 and CDR2 from the germline V gene are SGHAT and FQNNGV. V was clipped by 0 bases and J by 2 bases; unmatched bases: 3. The CDR3 loop reads CASSLDPGQQETQYF. The CDR3 DNA follows: TGTGCCAGCAGCTTAGATCCGGGACAGCAAGAGACCCAGTACTTC. Supplemented by reference TRBV11-2 and TRBJ2-5, the full variable domain reads EAGVAQSPRYKIIEKRQSVAFWCNPISGHATLYWYQQILGQGPKLLIQFQNNGVVDDSQLPKDRFSAERLKGVDSTLKIQPAKLEDSAVYLCASSLDPGQQETQYFGPGTRLLVL.

This clonotype has only a few counts. The chain's CDR3 is CASSLDEDNEQFF. The CDR3 DNA reads TGTGCCAGCAGCTTAGACGAGGACAATGAGCAGTTCTTC. The chain uses TRBV11-3 and TRBJ2-1, with D hard to call. CDR1 SGHNT and CDR2 YENEEA come from the germline V gene. The V end was cut by 0 bases, the J end by 5 bases, with 5 bases between. CDR3 size: 13 residues.

The genes are TRBV6-6 and TRBJ2-3, with 8 nucleotides matching TRBD2. V was clipped by 5 bases and J by 1 base; unmatched bases: 8. Germline CDR1 and CDR2: MNHNY and SVGAGI (reference sequence). The CDR3 is made up of 16 amino acids. CDR3 sequence reads: CASSIPTSGGTDTQYF. The CDR3 DNA is TGTGCCAGCAGTATACCTACTAGCGGTGGCACAGATACGCAGTATTTT.

This clonotype has just a few counts. The chain joins TRBV5-1 to TRBJ1-6; D gene ambiguous. V lost 0 bases and J 9 bases, leaving 10 bases between the germline ends. The CDR3 is made up of 14 amino acids. Looked up from germline, CDR1 is SGHRS and CDR2 is YFSETQ. CDR3 DNA: TGCGCCAGCAGCTTGGAGTCCGGGAGTTCACCCCTCCACTTT. Its translation: CASSLESGSSPLHF.

This chain uses TRBV20-1 with TRBJ2-7; the match to TRBD2 covers 13 bases. TRBJ2-5 matches the DNA end more closely, so the J call is doubtful. The CDR3 is 14 amino acids. The germline gives CDR1 DFQATT, CDR2 SNEGSKA (reference sequence). DNA of the CDR3: TGCAGTGCCCCGACTAGCGGGGGGATGAAGACCCAGTACTTC. Its protein is CSAPTSGGMKTQYF.

This clonotype has ten or more counts. The gene calls are TRBV4-1 and TRBJ2-5, with 10 bases that match TRBD2. Germline trimming cut 1 base from V and 5 bases from J; bases unmatched to any gene: 7. The CDR3 runs 16 residues. The germline V gene has CDR1 MGHRA and CDR2 YSYEKL. DNA of the CDR3: TGCGCCAGCAGCCAAGTCGTTAGCGGGGGGCGTGAGACCCAGTACTTC. Protein sequence: CASSQVVSGGRETQYF.

In its sample, this clonotype was seen a few times. The V call is TRBV2, the J call TRBJ2-3, with 9 nucleotides matching TRBD1. This CDR3 region has 14 residues. The germline gives CDR1 SNHLY, CDR2 FYNNEI. Trimming cost V 6 bases and J 2 bases; bases outside gene matches: 3. CDR3 sequence reads: CASRDRGYTDTQYF. In DNA, the CDR3 is TGTGCCAGCAGAGACAGGGGGTACACAGATACGCAGTATTTT. Looking up the rest from reference TRBV2 and TRBJ2-3 gives the full variable domain: EPEVTQTPSHQVTQMGQEVILRCVPISNHLYFYWYRQILGQKVEFLVSFYNNEISEKSEIFDDQFSVERPDGSNFTLKIRSTKLEDSAMYFCASRDRGYTDTQYFGPGTRLTVL.